This TCR beta chain was profiled in a study of blood T cell repertoires in COVID-19 (dated by TCRdb to 2020 to 2022). Describing the broader study: The collaborator samples originated in the United States, Italy and Spain and spanned the acute and convalescent phases of COVID-19. The material from the prospective study consisted of cDNA or gDNA derived from T cells, B-cell-depleted T cells, or PBMCs. Deeply sampled blood TCRbeta repertoires from subjects exposed to, actively infected with, or recovered from COVID-19 were included in the dataset. A freely available public database, intended as a resource for researchers studying the immune response to SARS-CoV-2, is where the repertoires were released. The samples were drawn from two sources: the first 160 participants of the ongoing ImmuneRACE study, and 1,000 to 1,500 subjects contributed by 6 global collaborators. Nearly every sample came with metadata listing a de-identified subject ID, COVID-19 status, age in years and sex. Where available, HLA class I and class II types were obtained from metadata supplied by the sample provider rather than from assay-based typing.

General conclusions and limits of the study: Clinical and demographic metadata were provided uncurated, with the amount varying by source and participant.

The immunoSEQ Assay, a bias-controlled multiplex PCR, was used to amplify TCRbeta CDR3 regions from genomic DNA. Processing in the source paper ran as follows. Within the assay, amplification of reference gene primers was used to estimate how many nucleated cells each sample contained. To quantify the absolute abundance of each unique TCRbeta CDR3 rearrangement, sequence reads were collapsed and filtered. For each sample, productive Simpson clonality was calculated by taking the square root of Simpson's diversity index across productive rearrangements. The table was pulled from immuneACCESS by TCRdb, which kept in-frame rearrangements only. Such tables lose some clones; where checked, under half of the loss comes from unresolved V genes, and the rest has no known cause. V and J calls and clone size are copied from that table; D and trimming were computed from the DNA. Recorded for this sample are over 200,000 clones; around 75% of them occurred a single time. The ten biggest clones cover approximately 5% of the sample.

Whole blood was collected in K2EDTA tubes by collaborating institutions according to the institutions' own protocols. Collaborator samples were shipped for TCRbeta analysis as frozen whole blood, isolated PBMCs, or DNA extracted from either sample type. Notes on this clone: What antigen it recognizes has not been identified. It has no much larger one-base neighbor in the sample; base qualities were not kept.

The receptor was derived from a human donor in a cohort sampled during active COVID-19. Sequencing was performed on peripheral blood.

The nucleotide sequence reads TGTGCCAGTAGTATAGACTTCAGGGGGCGTCACCTCCAAGAGACCCAGTACTTC. This is translated as CASSIDFRGRHLQETQYF. The chain employs TRBV19 and TRBJ2-5, and TRBD1 matches 8 of the central bases. From V the trimming removes 0 bases and from J it removes 1 base, while the gene matches leave 10 bases of the junction unaccounted for. The CDR3 runs 18 residues from the cysteine to the phenylalanine. Only the CDR3 DNA stays, 54 bases, in frame from base 1. The germline V gene (reference sequence) yields LNHDA for CDR1 and SQIVND for CDR2.